This TCR beta chain was recorded in a study of blood T cells in healthy people across ages. Background on the study: Capture by template switching was about one barcoded beta molecule per two T cells.

Of note for this clonotype: Its antigen is as yet unknown.

The V and J ends lost 3 bases and 7 bases respectively, with 7 bases between them. The CDR3 extends over 12 amino acids. A second PCR of about 6 to 11 cycles used a sample-barcoded 5' primer and a J-beta primer mix. TCRdb itself ran the 5' RACE reads through MiXCR, one entry per CDR3 protein. The sample holds roughly 1,500,000 distinct CDR3 sequences; about 31% are singletons and the top ten take approximately 10%. Samples each yielded at least 5 micrograms of total RNA. Study results and limitations: Diversity of TCR beta correlated strongly with naive T cell percentage. One million T cells yielded diversity estimates that were considered underestimates.

Sample: blood. The genes are TRBV12-3 or TRBV12-4 and TRBJ1-5, with D uncertain. The receptor comes from a woman aged 30 to 39 in good health. The DNA for the CDR3 is TGTGCCAGCAGTTTGACGAGCCAGCCCCAGCATTTT. Translated, it gives CASSLTSQPQHF.